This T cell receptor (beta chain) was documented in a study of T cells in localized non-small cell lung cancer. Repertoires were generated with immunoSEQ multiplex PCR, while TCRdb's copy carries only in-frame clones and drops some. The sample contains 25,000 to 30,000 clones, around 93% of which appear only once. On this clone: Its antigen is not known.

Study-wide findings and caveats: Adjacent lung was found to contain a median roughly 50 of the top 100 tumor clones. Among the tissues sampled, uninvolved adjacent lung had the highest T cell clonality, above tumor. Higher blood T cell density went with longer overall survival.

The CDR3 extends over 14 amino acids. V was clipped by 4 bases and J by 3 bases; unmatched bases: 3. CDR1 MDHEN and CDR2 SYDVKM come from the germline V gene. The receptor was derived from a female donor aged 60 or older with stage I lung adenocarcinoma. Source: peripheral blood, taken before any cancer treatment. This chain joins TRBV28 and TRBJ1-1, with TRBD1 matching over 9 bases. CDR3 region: CASSSGQGDTEAFF. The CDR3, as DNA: TGTGCCAGCAGTTCGGGACAGGGAGACACTGAAGCTTTCTTT.